Below are 14 T cell receptor beta chains sequenced from a single sample in a study of blood T cell repertoires in COVID-19. Clones were sequenced by immunoSEQ multiplex PCR, and TCRdb holds only the in-frame ones, with some missing. The data contain about 280,000 clones, approximately 84% of them singletons. Sequenced input: peripheral blood. The receptor set was obtained from a woman younger than 45 who had recovered from COVID-19.

This chain uses TRBV5-1 with TRBJ1-1; D is possibly TRBD1 (5 bases). V gave up 6 bases and J gave up 1 base, with 16 bases separating them. The CDR3 spans 15 residues. From germline, CDR1 is SGHRS and CDR2 YFSETQ. The CDR3: CASKSGEQANTEAFF. The CDR3 DNA reads TGCGCCAGCAAGTCGGGGGAACAAGCGAACACTGAAGCTTTCTTT.

The chain joins TRBV28 to TRBJ2-2; maybe TRBD2 (6 bases). The V gene's germline CDR1 is MDHEN and CDR2 SYDVKM. V was shortened by 7 bases and J by 3 bases, with 12 bases between the two germline ends. The CDR3 is made up of 14 amino acids. CDR3 nucleotide sequence: TGTGCCAGCATCACCGGGACTCACACCGGGGAGCTGTTTTTT. Protein product: CASITGTHTGELFF.

The J gene is TRBJ2-7, the V gene TRBV11-2; weak D call: TRBD2 (5 bases). The CDR3 is 16 residues long. V shed 3 bases and J shed 9 bases, with 24 bases lying between them. CDR1 is SGHAT, CDR2 FQNNGV, per germline. The DNA of the CDR3 is TGTGCCAGCAGCTTTTTTCCGGACTCGGAAGTTATGGGGCAGTACTTC. Translating it yields CASSFFPDSEVMGQYF.

The chain combines TRBV18 with TRBJ1-5, with D perhaps matching TRBD1 (5 bases). Germline loops: CDR1 KGHSH, CDR2 LQKENI. The length of the CDR3 is 17 residues. V lost 5 bases, J lost 6 bases, and 23 bases lay in between. The CDR3 DNA follows: TGTGCCAGCTCATCCGGGACGCCGAATGAGGAGGGTCAGCCCCAGCATTTT. Protein sequence: CASSSGTPNEEGQPQHF.

In nucleotides, the CDR3 is TGTGCCAGCAGTGATAACCGGGACAGGGGGCTGCGCGAGCAGTACTTC. Translated: CASSDNRDRGLREQYF. This chain joins TRBV25-1 and TRBJ2-7, with 12 nucleotides matching TRBD1. Germline CDR1 is MGHDK and CDR2 is SYGVNS. V lost 3 bases and J lost 6; bases outside the gene matches: 9. This CDR3 region has 16 residues.

In this sample, this clone turned up once. CDR3: CASGPGTGETQYF. CDR3 nucleotide sequence: TGTGCCTCGGGGCCTGGAACAGGGGAGACCCAGTACTTC. The J gene is TRBJ2-5, the V gene TRBV10-3, with D perhaps TRBD1 (6 bases). V shed 11 bases and J shed 5 bases, with 18 bases lying between them. The V gene's germline CDR1 is ENHRY and CDR2 SYGVKD. The CDR3 totals 13 residues.

The rearrangement uses TRBV18 and TRBJ2-1; D is unclear. The CDR3 has 13 residues. V lost 3 bases, J lost 7 bases, and 10 bases lay in between. The V gene's germline CDR1 is KGHSH and CDR2 LQKENI. Written as DNA, the CDR3 is TGTGCCAGCTCACCGGCGGAAATAAATGAGCAGTTCTTC. Protein: CASSPAEINEQFF.

The chain has TRBV6-2 or TRBV6-3 and TRBJ2-1; TRBD1 matches at 8 bases. This CDR3 is 15 amino acids long. With 2 bases clipped from V and 5 bases from J, the junction kept 5 bases outside the gene matches. CDR1 and CDR2 from the germline V gene are MNHEY and SVGEGT. The CDR3 loop is CASSYLRGLDNEQFF. The CDR3 bases are TGTGCCAGCAGTTACCTCAGGGGGCTTGACAATGAGCAGTTCTTC.

Here the CDR3 reads CATSSRQKTNTEAFF. In nucleotides, the CDR3 is TGTGCCACCAGCAGTCGACAGAAAACGAACACTGAAGCTTTCTTT. The chain couples TRBV15 to TRBJ1-1; D might be TRBD1 (5 bases). V was clipped by 3 bases and J by 1 base, with 12 bases between them. The CDR3 extends over 15 amino acids. Germline V lookup: CDR1 LNHNV, CDR2 YYDKDF (reference sequence).

This sequence joins TRBV7-3 and TRBJ1-1; D gene ambiguous. This CDR3 region has 14 residues. Deletions cut 7 bases from V and 0 bases from J, with 12 bases between. CDR1 is SGHTA and CDR2 is FQGTGA in the germline V gene. CDR3 protein: CASTQEPLNTEAFF. For the CDR3, the DNA is TGTGCCAGCACGCAAGAGCCCCTGAACACTGAAGCTTTCTTT.

This clone was seen a single time. The chain carries TRBV28 and TRBJ2-5; possible D gene TRBD2, 6 bases. Germline CDR1 is MDHEN and CDR2 is SYDVKM. This CDR3 is built from 14 residues. Trimming cost V 7 bases and J 1 base, with 13 bases left between them. CDR3 in DNA: TGTGCCAGCAATATCGGAGGGTCCCAAGAGACCCAGTACTTC. Translating it yields CASNIGGSQETQYF.

V and J are TRBV5-6 and TRBJ1-6; D is uncertain. The CDR3 sequence is 14 residues long. V lost 2 bases to trimming and J lost 8 bases, with 11 bases between them. Germline V gives CDR1 SGHDT, CDR2 YYEEEE. The CDR3 DNA sequence: TGTGCCAGCAGCTTCGGGATAAAGTATTCACCCCTCCACTTT. This gives the protein CASSFGIKYSPLHF.

V is TRBV7-2 and J is TRBJ2-5; possible D gene TRBD2, 5 bases. The CDR3 is 13 amino acids. V lost 8 bases to trimming and J lost 5 bases, with 15 bases between them. Germline CDR1 reads SGHTA; CDR2 reads FQGNSA. The CDR3 loop is CASGPDWYETQYF. CDR3 bases: TGTGCCAGCGGACCGGACTGGTACGAGACCCAGTACTTC.

The rearrangement joins TRBV6-5 to TRBJ2-1, with 8 bases matching TRBD2. The CDR3 is 15 residues long. From germline, CDR1 is MNHEY and CDR2 SVGAGI. J was trimmed by 0 bases and V by 6 bases; bases with no gene match: 4. This chain's CDR3 is CASSWSGSSYNEQFF. CDR3 DNA: TGTGCCAGCAGCTGGAGCGGGAGCTCCTACAATGAGCAGTTCTTC.